Below, 8 T cell receptor beta chains from the same sample are listed, as sequenced in a study of response to subunit inactivated influenza vaccine. Using its own MiXCR run on the RT-PCR reads, TCRdb lists one record per CDR3 protein. The data show under 850,000 distinct CDR3 sequences, less than 20% seen once. The sample was PBMCs from blood, taken about 5 days after vaccination. These TCRs come from a man in his fifties who received an inactivated influenza vaccine.

The chain has TRBV7-6 and TRBJ1-3, with a possible D match to TRBD1 (5 bases). The CDR3 is 16 residues long. Between the trimmed V and J ends, which lost 0 bases and 2 bases, there was a span of 11 bases. Germline V CDR1 and CDR2: SGHVS, FNYEAQ. The CDR3 nucleotides read TGTGCCAGCAGCTTAGCCATCGCAGGGACTGGAAACACCATATATTTT. It encodes CASSLAIAGTGNTIYF.

This clonotype was seen only a few times. The CDR3 region is CSARDLSVYETQYF. DNA of the CDR3: TGCAGTGCTAGAGATCTCTCGGTATACGAGACCCAGTACTTC. This chain connects TRBV20-1 to TRBJ2-5; D call uncertain. The CDR3 has 14 residues. The germline V and J ends were trimmed by 0 bases and 5 bases, with 13 bases remaining between them. Germline CDR1 DFQATT, CDR2 SNEGSKA (reference sequence).

This clonotype was picked up a small number of times. The rearrangement joins TRBV14 to TRBJ2-5; D not certain. The germline V gene has CDR1 SGHDN and CDR2 FVKESK. The CDR3 contains 14 residues. V gave up 3 bases and J gave up 5 bases, with 13 bases separating them. Written as DNA, the CDR3 is TGTGCCAGCAGCCACTCACACTCATCGGAGACCCAGTACTTC. It yields the protein CASSHSHSSETQYF.

This clonotype was seen more than once but under ten times. The rearrangement uses TRBV7-6 and TRBJ1-4; D is ambiguous. Germline-derived CDR1 and CDR2 are SGHVS and FNYEAQ. This CDR3 comprises 17 residues. Trimming left V 4 bases short and J 2 bases short, with 17 bases between. The CDR3 coding sequence is TGTGCCAGCAGCTCCACCCCCCTGTGGGGTACTAATGAAAAACTGTTTTTT. Encoded protein: CASSSTPLWGTNEKLFF.

This clonotype was observed a handful of times. This chain uses TRBV9 with TRBJ2-5; possibly TRBD1 for D (5 bases). CDR1 SGDLS and CDR2 YYNGEE come from the germline V gene. V was cut by 1 base and J by 1 base, with 11 bases left in between. The CDR3 extends over 15 amino acids. CDR3 DNA sequence: TGTGCCAGCAGCGTACAGGGTGCCACCCAAGAGACCCAGTACTTC. This gives the protein CASSVQGATQETQYF.

The chain is built from TRBV5-5 and TRBJ1-1, with unresolved D. The ends were cut back, 0 bases at V and 2 bases at J, with 8 bases in the middle. CDR1 is SGHKS, CDR2 YYEKEE, per germline (reference sequence). This CDR3 is 14 amino acids long. The CDR3 loop reads CASSLAFPNTEAFF. The CDR3 coding sequence is TGTGCCAGCAGCTTGGCCTTTCCCAACACTGAAGCTTTCTTT.

The chain recombines TRBV6-4 with TRBJ2-3; D call uncertain. V dropped 6 bases and J dropped 2 bases, with 15 bases sitting between them. CDR1 MRHNA and CDR2 SNTAGT come from the germline V gene. The CDR3 loop spans 15 amino acids. This chain's CDR3 is CASSLQTSSTDTQYF. The CDR3, as DNA: TGTGCCAGCAGCCTCCAAACTTCTTCCACAGATACGCAGTATTTT.

The genes are TRBV28 and TRBJ2-5, with 8 nucleotides matching TRBD2. J was trimmed by 0 bases and V by 6 bases; bases with no gene match: 9. Germline V CDR1 and CDR2: MDHEN, SYDVKM. The CDR3 loop spans 16 amino acids. The CDR3 sequence: CASSQPGGRDQETQYF. The CDR3 coding sequence is TGTGCCAGCAGCCAACCGGGGGGGAGAGACCAAGAGACCCAGTACTTC.